The 13 T cell receptor beta chains below were found in one sample sequenced in a study of cytomegalovirus exposure and HLA in healthy donors (dated by TCRdb to 2016 to 2017). To prepare the library, the immunoSEQ multiplex PCR assay was applied. The table was pulled from immuneACCESS by TCRdb, which kept in-frame rearrangements only. Such tables lose some clones; where checked, under half of the loss comes from unresolved V genes, and the rest has no known cause. This sample lists roughly 70,000 clones; 95% to 97% were detected once. Around 1.5% of the sample goes to the ten largest clones. The source material was PBMCs. The source of these receptors is a woman between 18 and 30 years old in good health and CMV-seropositive.

Concerning this clone: Other nucleotide sequences from this sample produce the same CDR3. The chain couples TRBV30 to TRBJ1-2; D is ambiguous. V dropped 4 bases and J dropped 6 bases, with 15 bases sitting between them. Germline values: CDR1 GTSNPN, CDR2 SVGIG (reference sequence). The CDR3 is 13 residues long. CDR3 nucleotides: TGTGCCTGGATGATGGGCCTTGTGAATGGCTACACCTTC. Translating gives CAWMMGLVNGYTF.

This rearrangement joins TRBV9 to TRBJ2-7; 9 bases are a match to TRBD2. The CDR3 runs to 17 residues. Germline loops: CDR1 SGDLS, CDR2 YYNGEE. V shed 4 bases, J shed 0 bases, and the junction held 11 bases outside the gene matches. CDR3 coding DNA: TGTGCCAGCAGCCCCGCGGGAACTAGCGGGTTCTCCTACGAGCAGTACTTC. This gives the protein CASSPAGTSGFSYEQYF.

The chain employs TRBV7-8 and TRBJ2-4, with D perhaps matching TRBD1 (5 bases). The germline V and J ends were trimmed by 2 bases and 0 bases, with 14 bases remaining between them. The CDR3 spans 17 residues. CDR1 and CDR2 from the germline V gene are SGHVS and FQNEAQ. The CDR3 DNA reads TGTGCCAGCAGCTTAAAGACAGCCGCCCTAGCCAAAAACATTCAGTACTTC. It is translated as CASSLKTAALAKNIQYF.

The genes are TRBV25-1 and TRBJ2-3, with TRBD2 identical over 7 bases. Germline V CDR1 and CDR2: MGHDK, SYGVNS. J was trimmed by 4 bases and V by 0 bases; bases with no gene match: 10. CDR3 length: 17 residues. CDR3 bases: TGTGCCAGCAGTGAATACTTTGCGGGAGAGGGAGCAGATACGCAGTATTTT. This translates into CASSEYFAGEGADTQYF.

The chain combines TRBV6-6 with TRBJ2-7, with 11 bases identical to TRBD2. The germline CDR1 and CDR2 sequences are MNHNY and SVGAGI (reference sequence). With 5 bases clipped from V and 5 bases from J, the junction kept 11 bases outside the gene matches. The CDR3 sequence is 16 residues long. As DNA, the CDR3 is TGTGCCAGCAGTCCCTTGCTAGCGGGAGGTCGAAACGAGCAGTACTTC. This translates into CASSPLLAGGRNEQYF.

V gene TRBV29-1 combines with J gene TRBJ2-3, with D possibly TRBD2 on 5 matching bases. The CDR3 is 13 amino acids. Germline values: CDR1 SQVTM, CDR2 ANQGSEA. V lost 7 bases and J 0 bases, leaving 11 bases between the germline ends. The CDR3 spells CSADGVSTDTQYF. For the CDR3, the DNA is TGCAGCGCTGACGGGGTCAGCACAGATACGCAGTATTTT.

The V gene is TRBV4-1, the J gene TRBJ1-1, with a possible D match to TRBD1 (6 bases). The CDR3 covers 13 residues. Germline CDR1 MGHRA, CDR2 YSYEKL. Trimming pared 5 bases from V and 0 bases from J, leaving 7 bases between. This CDR3 reads CASSGQMNTEAFF. The DNA for the CDR3 is TGCGCCAGCAGCGGACAGATGAACACTGAAGCTTTCTTT.

The gene calls are TRBV9 and TRBJ1-4, with D possibly matching TRBD1 (5 bases). In germline, CDR1 is SGDLS, CDR2 YYNGEE. The CDR3 totals 13 residues. V was pared by 3 bases and J by 8 bases, with 11 bases between. The CDR3 nucleotides are TGTGCCAGCAGCGACCAGGGTGCGGAAAAACTGTTTTTT. Residues: CASSDQGAEKLFF. The full variable domain, with the rest looked up from reference TRBV9 and TRBJ1-4, is DSGVTQTPKHLITATGQRVTLRCSPRSGDLSVYWYQQSLDQGLQFLIQYYNGEERAKGNILERFSAQQFPDLHSELNLSSLELGDSALYFCASSDQGAEKLFFGSGTQLSVL.

J is TRBJ2-2 and V is TRBV6-1, with 16 bases fitting TRBD2. The CDR3 loop spans 15 amino acids. CDR1 MNHNS and CDR2 SASEGT come from the germline V gene. V dropped 6 bases and J dropped 13; count of bases not matched to a gene: 8. The CDR3 spells CASRPGLAGGPGLFF. The CDR3 nucleotides are TGTGCCAGCAGACCGGGACTAGCGGGAGGGCCGGGGCTGTTTTTT.

The CDR3 spells CASSLGQPNTEAFF. CDR3 DNA: TGTGCCAGCAGCCTAGGACAGCCCAACACTGAAGCTTTCTTT. This sequence joins TRBV7-9 and TRBJ1-1; D is possibly TRBD1 (6 bases). V was cut by 5 bases and J by 2 bases, with 12 bases left in between. This CDR3 has 14 residues. The germline CDR1 and CDR2 sequences are SEHNR and FQNEAQ (reference sequence).

The V call is TRBV5-1, the J call TRBJ2-3; 10 nucleotides align to TRBD2. V was pared by 4 bases and J by 5 bases, with 4 bases of the junction left unmatched. CDR1 and CDR2 from the germline V gene are SGHRS and YFSETQ. This CDR3 comprises 14 residues. CDR3 coding DNA: TGCGCCAGCAGCGCCGGGACTAGCGTAGATACGCAGTATTTT. Protein sequence: CASSAGTSVDTQYF. The full variable domain, completed using reference TRBV5-1 and TRBJ2-3, is KAGVTQTPRYLIKTRGQQVTLSCSPISGHRSVSWYQQTPGQGLQFLFEYFSETQRNKGNFPGRFSGRQFSNSRSEMNVSTLELGDSALYLCASSAGTSVDTQYFGPGTRLTVL.

The chain links TRBV5-4 to TRBJ1-2; perhaps TRBD1 as D (6 bases). Germline V lookup: CDR1 SGHNT, CDR2 YYREEE (reference sequence). V gave up 3 bases and J gave up 4 bases, with 13 bases separating them. The CDR3 totals 14 residues. The CDR3 protein is CASSSGVSLYGYTF. The CDR3 region has the DNA TGTGCCAGCAGCTCAGGGGTTTCGCTCTATGGCTACACCTTC.

The genes are TRBV18 and TRBJ2-4; 9 bases are shared with TRBD1. V was pared by 3 bases and J by 1 base, with 7 bases of the junction left unmatched. This CDR3 spans 17 amino acids. CDR1 and CDR2 (germline): KGHSH, LQKENI. The CDR3 reads CASSPLQGASAKNIQYF. CDR3 coding DNA: TGTGCCAGCTCACCTCTACAGGGGGCGTCGGCCAAAAACATTCAGTACTTC.